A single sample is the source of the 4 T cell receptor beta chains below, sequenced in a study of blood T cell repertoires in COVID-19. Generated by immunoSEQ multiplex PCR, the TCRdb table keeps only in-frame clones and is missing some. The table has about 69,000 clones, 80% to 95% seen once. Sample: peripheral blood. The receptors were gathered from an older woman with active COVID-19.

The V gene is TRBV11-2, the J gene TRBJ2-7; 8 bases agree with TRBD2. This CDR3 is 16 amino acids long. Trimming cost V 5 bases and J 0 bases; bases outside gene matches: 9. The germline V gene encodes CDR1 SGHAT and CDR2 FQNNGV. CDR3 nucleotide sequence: TGTGCCAGCAGCCGTCGGCGGGGGGAAATCTCCTACGAGCAGTACTTC. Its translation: CASSRRRGEISYEQYF.

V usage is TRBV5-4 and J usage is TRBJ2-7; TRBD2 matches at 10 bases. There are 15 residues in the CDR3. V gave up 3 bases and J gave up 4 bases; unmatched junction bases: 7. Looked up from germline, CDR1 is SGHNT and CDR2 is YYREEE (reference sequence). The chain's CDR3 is CASSSSGRAGYEQYF. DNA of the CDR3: TGTGCCAGCAGCTCAAGCGGGAGGGCCGGGTACGAGCAGTACTTC.

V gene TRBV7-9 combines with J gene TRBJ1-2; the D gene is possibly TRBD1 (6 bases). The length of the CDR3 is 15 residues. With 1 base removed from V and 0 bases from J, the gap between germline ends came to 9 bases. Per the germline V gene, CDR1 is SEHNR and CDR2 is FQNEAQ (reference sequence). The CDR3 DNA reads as TGTGCCAGCAGCTTAGGTCCAGGGGCTAACTATGGCTACACCTTC. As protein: CASSLGPGANYGYTF.

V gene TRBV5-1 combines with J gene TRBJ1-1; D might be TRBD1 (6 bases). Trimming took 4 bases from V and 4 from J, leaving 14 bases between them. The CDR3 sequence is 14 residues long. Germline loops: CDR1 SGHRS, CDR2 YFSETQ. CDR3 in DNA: TGCGCCAGCAGCGATGGGAGGGGGATCACTGAAGCTTTCTTT. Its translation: CASSDGRGITEAFF.